This record looks at one T cell receptor beta chain sequence and its context. The source of the sample is a study of blood T cell repertoires in COVID-19. Germline trimming cut 4 bases from V and 7 bases from J; bases unmatched to any gene: 14. Germline V gives CDR1 SGDLS, CDR2 YYNGEE. This CDR3 has 17 residues. Here immunoSEQ multiplex PCR was the method, and the copy in TCRdb shows in-frame clones only, minus some. Here the sample spans 250,000 to 300,000 clones, approximately 90% being singletons. This clonotype was obtained from a middle-aged woman with acute COVID-19. The chain has TRBV9 and TRBJ2-1, with 10 nucleotides matching TRBD2. The sequencing sample was made of PBMCs or T cells enriched from blood (not recorded which). The CDR3 region is CASSPVPLAGKGNEQFF. DNA for the CDR3: TGTGCCAGCAGCCCAGTCCCACTAGCGGGAAAAGGAAATGAGCAGTTCTTC.